Here is one TCR beta chain with its context. Its target is unknown. These data originate in a study of cytomegalovirus exposure and HLA in healthy donors. Study summary: Around 200 million T cells yielded 100 million to 130 million unique TCR beta sequences, as an earlier analysis found. Study-wide points: Researchers catalogued 150 or so TCR beta chains as cytomegalovirus-associated.

The CDR3 covers 11 residues. Trimming took off 3 bases at V and 12 bases at J, with 11 bases between the two ends. Germline V CDR1 and CDR2: SGHNT, YENEEA. The donors were healthy bone marrow donors. The primer mix had 60 Vbeta and 13 Jbeta primers. Source study methods: Around 83 million unique TCR beta chains, roughly 11 million shared, were counted in a later analysis. Here immunoSEQ multiplex PCR was the method, and the copy in TCRdb shows in-frame clones only, minus some. The D gene and trimming were derived from the DNA, and the V and J assignments and clone size from that table. The sample lists roughly 200,000 clones, around 80% seen once, with around 4.3% in the top ten.

The rearrangement joins TRBV11-3 to TRBJ1-1, with D possibly TRBD1 on 6 matching bases. This clonotype originated in a woman aged 30 to 39 in good health and CMV-seropositive. Sequenced sample: PBMCs. CDR3 in DNA: TGTGCCAGCAGCTTGGGAAGGGGGACTTTCTTT. The encoded protein is CASSLGRGTFF.